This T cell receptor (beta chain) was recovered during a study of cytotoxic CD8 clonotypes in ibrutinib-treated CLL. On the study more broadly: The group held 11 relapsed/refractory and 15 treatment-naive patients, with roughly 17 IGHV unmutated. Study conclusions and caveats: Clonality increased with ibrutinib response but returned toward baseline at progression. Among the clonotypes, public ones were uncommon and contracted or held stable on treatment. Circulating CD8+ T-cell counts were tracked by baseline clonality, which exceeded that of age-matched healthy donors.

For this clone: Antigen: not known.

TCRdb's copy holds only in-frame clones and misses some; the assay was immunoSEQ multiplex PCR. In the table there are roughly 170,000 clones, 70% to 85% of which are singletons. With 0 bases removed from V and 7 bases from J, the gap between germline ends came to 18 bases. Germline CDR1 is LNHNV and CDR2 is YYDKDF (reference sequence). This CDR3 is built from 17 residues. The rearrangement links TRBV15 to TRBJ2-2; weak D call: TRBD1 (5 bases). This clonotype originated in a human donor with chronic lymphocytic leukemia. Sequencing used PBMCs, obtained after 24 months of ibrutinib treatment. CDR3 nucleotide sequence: TGTGCCACCAGCAGAGACCGAATTTCAGGGTATGACGGGGAGCTGTTTTTT. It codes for CATSRDRISGYDGELFF. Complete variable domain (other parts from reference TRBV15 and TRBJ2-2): DAMVIQNPRYQVTQFGKPVTLSCSQTLNHNVMYWYQQKSSQAPKLLFHYYDKDFNNEADTPDNFQSRRPNTSFCFLDIRSPGLGDTAMYLCATSRDRISGYDGELFFGEGSRLTVL.